The 4 T cell receptor beta chains below come from one sample, sequenced in a study of T cells after yellow fever vaccination. Using its own MiXCR run on the 5' RACE reads, TCRdb lists one record per CDR3 protein. The sample comprises approximately 110,000 distinct CDR3 sequences, roughly 6.7% of which are singletons, and roughly 2.6% rests with the top ten. The sequenced sample was CD4+ T cells sorted from PBMCs, obtained 10 to 11 days after the first yellow fever vaccination. The receptors originated from a man between 18 and 29 years old who received the YFV17D yellow fever vaccine.

This clonotype has ten or more counts. This rearrangement joins TRBV28 to TRBJ1-2, with 7 bases fitting TRBD1. CDR3 size: 18 residues. Looked up from germline, CDR1 is MDHEN and CDR2 is SYDVKM. The trim removed 3 bases at V and 7 bases at J, leaving 20 bases unmatched. The CDR3 DNA is TGTGCCAGCAGTTTCCCAACAGCCGGGGGGGCAGGGACAGCTGGCTACACCTTC. Translated, it gives CASSFPTAGGAGTAGYTF.

Of note for this clonotype: It may be a read error: a sequence one base away is much more abundant. The chain links TRBV3-1 to TRBJ1-4, with D perhaps matching TRBD1 (5 bases). The germline V and J ends were trimmed by 11 bases and 8 bases, with 15 bases remaining between them. Germline CDR1 and CDR2: LGHDT and YNNKEL (reference sequence). This CDR3 is built from 12 residues. In nucleotides, the CDR3 is TGTGCCTGCCGTCGGGGGTTGGAAAAACTGTTTTTT. As protein: CACRRGLEKLFF.

This clonotype was seen repeatedly, ten times or more. The chain links TRBV20-1 to TRBJ2-3; the D gene is possibly TRBD2 (6 bases). Germline CDR1 and CDR2: DFQATT and SNEGSKA (reference sequence). The V gene lost 3 bases and the J gene lost 1 base, with 14 bases spanning the gap. The CDR3 is 15 residues long. The CDR3: CSASPTSPRTDTQYF. CDR3 in DNA: TGCAGTGCTAGCCCGACTAGTCCCCGCACAGATACGCAGTATTTT.

This clonotype was recorded many times. This sequence joins TRBV5-1 and TRBJ2-2, with 9 bases fitting TRBD1. V was pared by 6 bases and J by 4 bases, with 7 bases of the junction left unmatched. The CDR3 spans 15 residues. CDR1 is SGHRS and CDR2 is YFSETQ in the germline V gene. The CDR3 protein is CASKKQGASTGELFF. CDR3 DNA sequence: TGCGCCAGCAAGAAACAGGGGGCGAGCACCGGGGAGCTGTTTTTT.